The 7 T cell receptor beta chains listed next were all sequenced from one sample in a study of T cell responses to AZD1222 COVID-19 vaccine. Produced via immunoSEQ multiplex PCR; TCRdb's table is partial and in-frame only. The sample consists of nearly 200,000 clones, 90% to 95% of them appearing once. The material sequenced was peripheral blood, taken 28 days after the second AZD1222 dose. These receptors all come from an adult who received the AZD1222 COVID-19 vaccine.

The CDR3 nucleotides are TGTGCCAGCAGTGTTGGACAGGGACATGCCTATGGCTACACCTTC. Translated, it gives CASSVGQGHAYGYTF. This chain links TRBV2 with TRBJ1-2; 8 positions match TRBD1. The germline gives CDR1 SNHLY, CDR2 FYNNEI. The CDR3 consists of 15 residues. Trimming removed 4 bases from V and 4 bases from J; junction bases left unmatched: 8. The complete variable domain, with remaining parts taken from reference TRBV2 and TRBJ1-2, reads EPEVTQTPSHQVTQMGQEVILRCVPISNHLYFYWYRQILGQKVEFLVSFYNNEISEKSEIFDDQFSVERPDGSNFTLKIRSTKLEDSAMYFCASSVGQGHAYGYTFGSGTRLTVV.

The J gene is TRBJ1-2, the V gene TRBV6-4, with D possibly matching TRBD1 (6 bases). This CDR3 comprises 14 residues. The germline V and J ends were trimmed by 3 bases and 7 bases, with 15 bases remaining between them. Germline loops: CDR1 MRHNA, CDR2 SNTAGT. CDR3 nucleotides: TGTGCCAGCAGTGAATCACAGGGATTGACTGGCTACACCTTC. Residues: CASSESQGLTGYTF.

The genes are TRBV30 and TRBJ1-3; D not resolved. Trimming left V 3 bases short and J 3 bases short, with 6 bases between. The germline gives CDR1 GTSNPN, CDR2 SVGIG (reference sequence). There are 12 residues in the CDR3. CDR3 sequence (DNA): TGTGCCTGGAGACCCAGTGGAAACACCATATATTTT. This translates into CAWRPSGNTIYF.

V is TRBV19 and J is TRBJ1-5; maybe TRBD1 (5 bases). Germline CDR1 is LNHDA and CDR2 is SQIVND (reference sequence). The CDR3 has 16 amino acids. Trimming left V 6 bases short and J 5 bases short, with 20 bases between. The CDR3 region has the DNA TGTGCCAGTAGGGAAGGGACGCCACGACCGGATCAGCCCCAGCATTTT. This encodes CASREGTPRPDQPQHF. Variable domain in full (rest from reference TRBV19 and TRBJ1-5): DGGITQSPKYLFRKEGQNVTLSCEQNLNHDAMYWYRQDPGQGLRLIYYSQIVNDFQKGDIAEGYSVSREKKESFPLTVTSAQKNPTAFYLCASREGTPRPDQPQHFGDGTRLSIL.

This rearrangement joins TRBV19 to TRBJ2-7; no clear D gene. This CDR3 is built from 13 residues. The germline CDR1 and CDR2 sequences are LNHDA and SQIVND (reference sequence). The V gene lost 4 bases and the J gene lost 2 bases, with 9 bases spanning the gap. CDR3 DNA sequence: TGTGCCAGTAGTAAGGCTCCCCCCTACGAGCAGTACTTC. Amino acids: CASSKAPPYEQYF.

Details on this clone: Other nucleotide sequences from this sample produce the same CDR3. The J gene is TRBJ1-5, the V gene TRBV5-1; D is perhaps TRBD1 (6 bases). From germline, CDR1 is SGHRS and CDR2 YFSETQ. This CDR3 spans 14 amino acids. V was trimmed by 1 base and J by 4 bases, leaving 9 bases between them. This CDR3 is CASSLSGDNQPQHF. The CDR3, as DNA: TGCGCCAGCAGCTTGTCAGGGGATAATCAGCCCCAGCATTTT.

This chain links TRBV27 with TRBJ1-5; no clear D gene. This CDR3 is 14 amino acids long. Germline V lookup: CDR1 MNHEY, CDR2 SMNVEV (reference sequence). V lost 8 bases and J 2 bases, leaving 13 bases between the germline ends. CDR3 DNA sequence: TGTGCCAGCGCTCCCTGGCAGGGCAATCAGCCCCAGCATTTT. It specifies CASAPWQGNQPQHF.